This T cell receptor beta chain was documented in a study of cytomegalovirus exposure and HLA in healthy donors. General study points: A later analysis reportedly found that, within productive TCRs, an Asian-associated ancestry cluster had fewer N-insertions than the mean observed across the roughly 610 donors. Cytomegalovirus-associated status was assigned to fewer than 200 TCR beta chains. A later analysis by the authors found several of the most significant clusters apparently linked to common viral pathogens. For most subjects, TCR beta sequences were reported to predict HLA-A and HLA-B alleles with accuracy.

The study ran its PCR with 60 Vbeta and 13 Jbeta primers. Repertoires were generated with immunoSEQ multiplex PCR, while TCRdb's copy carries only in-frame clones and drops some. The sample carries 95,000 to 110,000 clones, 82% recorded once. The CDR3 has 14 amino acids. V lost 0 bases and J 1 base, leaving 6 bases between the germline ends. Germline V gives CDR1 SGDLS, CDR2 YYNGEE. On this clone: Its antigen is still unknown.

Input material: PBMCs. The rearrangement joins TRBV9 to TRBJ2-3; D is unclear. This sequence was found in a man aged 25-40 years in good health and CMV-seropositive. This CDR3 reads CASSVEPRTDTQYF. Written as DNA, the CDR3 is TGTGCCAGCAGCGTAGAGCCCCGCACAGATACGCAGTATTTT.